One and the same sample provided the 4 T cell receptor beta chains below, sequenced in a study of cytomegalovirus exposure and HLA in healthy donors. Profiled with immunoSEQ multiplex PCR; TCRdb holds only in-frame clones, not every one. Of over 250,000 clones listed, 86% are singletons. Sequenced: PBMCs. Receptors originate from a woman aged 18-35 years in good health and CMV-seronegative.

The chain couples TRBV29-1 to TRBJ2-7, with D possibly being TRBD2 (6 bases). Trimming took off 7 bases at V and 0 bases at J, with 13 bases between the two ends. Germline loops: CDR1 SQVTM, CDR2 ANQGSEA. This CDR3 region has 13 residues. The CDR3 DNA sequence: TGCAGCGCCCAATGGGACTCCTCCTACGAGCAGTACTTC. Translated, it gives CSAQWDSSYEQYF.

V and J are TRBV30 and TRBJ1-4; D remains unclear. The germline gives CDR1 GTSNPN, CDR2 SVGIG (reference sequence). The CDR3 has 11 residues. Trimming stripped 3 bases from V and 12 bases from J, with 11 bases between. CDR3 in DNA: TGTGCCTGGAGCTCCGTTTCTGAACTGTTTTTT. It specifies CAWSSVSELFF.

This chain uses TRBV18 with TRBJ1-1; D call uncertain. V gave up 2 bases and J gave up 1 base, with 11 bases separating them. There are 15 residues in the CDR3. Per germline, CDR1 KGHSH and CDR2 LQKENI. The DNA for the CDR3 is TGTGCCAGCTCACCAACTTCCGCAGGGAACACTGAAGCTTTCTTT. It encodes CASSPTSAGNTEAFF.

The chain has TRBV9 and TRBJ2-1, with 12 bases matching TRBD2. The CDR3 contains 19 residues. The V and J ends lost 0 bases and 2 bases, in that order; junction bases with no gene match: 9. Germline V gene sequence: CDR1 SGDLS, CDR2 YYNGEE. The CDR3 sequence is CASSVVGGLAGPTYNEQFF. The CDR3, as DNA: TGTGCCAGCAGCGTAGTAGGTGGACTAGCGGGACCGACCTACAATGAGCAGTTCTTC.